This note documents a single TCR beta chain sequence. Its matching antigen is unknown. CDR1 GTSNPN and CDR2 SVGIG come from the germline V gene (reference sequence). CDR3 length: 14 amino acids. Trimming removed 0 bases from V and 2 bases from J, with 11 bases in between. Primers: 60 Vbeta forward and 13 Jbeta reverse. TCRdb keeps only in-frame clones here, not all; method: immunoSEQ multiplex PCR. The sample has about 160,000 clones, roughly 76% seen once. The entry originates in a study of cytomegalovirus exposure and HLA in healthy donors. Study-wide context: Unique TCR beta sequences numbering approximately 120 million came from around 180 million T cells in an earlier analysis.

Overall study findings and caveats: Cytomegalovirus status was reportedly diagnosed by the classifier with high sensitivity and specificity. Apparent HLA restriction characterized most CMV-associated TCR beta chains in a later analysis. Exclusion applied to some V segments, including TRBV6-2 and TRBV6-3, as they were indistinguishable.

The rearrangement uses TRBV30 and TRBJ2-7, with D maybe TRBD2 (5 bases). Sequences were obtained from PBMCs. The sequence was collected from a woman aged 50 to 65 in good health and CMV-seronegative. DNA for the CDR3: TGTGCCTGGAGTGTCCCCGGGAATACCTACGAGCAGTACTTC. This translates into CAWSVPGNTYEQYF.